The 23 T cell receptor beta chains listed next were all sequenced from one sample in a study of cytomegalovirus exposure and HLA in healthy donors (dated by TCRdb to 2015 to 2018). To prepare the library, the immunoSEQ multiplex PCR assay was applied. The multiplex PCR relied on a mix of 60 forward primers for TCR Vbeta segments and 13 reverse primers for TCR Jbeta segments. Sourced from immuneACCESS, this table was stored by TCRdb with only in-frame sequences that have V and J called. A share of the clones is absent; for the studies checked, an unresolved V gene accounts for under half, and the remainder has no known explanation. This sample has around 85,000 clones in its table, and roughly 80% of those were observed once. In total, the top ten clones hold 20% to 25% of the sample. Specimen: PBMCs. The receptors originated from a woman in her 50s in good health and CMV-seropositive.

The CDR3 bases are TGTGCCAGCAGCCAAAGAACTACAGGGATCGAAAAACTGTTTTTT. Protein product: CASSQRTTGIEKLFF. The chain has TRBV5-6 and TRBJ1-4; perhaps TRBD1 as D (6 bases). Germline V gene data show CDR1 as SGHDT and CDR2 as YYEEEE. The V end was cut by 4 bases, the J end by 8 bases, with 18 bases between. The CDR3 runs to 15 residues.

This clone was seen just once. The DNA of the CDR3 is TGCGCCAGCAGCTTGGCTGAGAGGGGGAATGGGGCTAGCGGGACCTACGAGCAGTACTTC. It is translated as CASSLAERGNGASGTYEQYF. The chain links TRBV5-1 to TRBJ2-7; 9 bases are a match to TRBD2. Germline V gene data show CDR1 as SGHRS and CDR2 as YFSETQ. The CDR3 runs to 20 residues. Trimming cost V 0 bases and J 2 bases; bases outside gene matches: 18.

This sequence joins TRBV12-5 and TRBJ2-2, with D possibly matching TRBD1 (7 bases). Germline lookup yields CDR1 LGHNT and CDR2 FRNRAP. This CDR3 comprises 15 residues. V was pared by 5 bases and J by 5 bases, with 15 bases between. This CDR3 is CASGVRGVGTGELFF. CDR3 bases: TGTGCTAGTGGTGTCAGGGGGGTTGGGACCGGGGAGCTGTTTTTT.

This clone was picked up a small number of times. The CDR3 bases are TGCAGCGTTGCCACGACAGGGGGACTACTCGGCTACACCTTC. This gives the protein CSVATTGGLLGYTF. V usage is TRBV29-1 and J usage is TRBJ1-2; 9 nucleotides match TRBD1. Germline-derived CDR1 and CDR2 are SQVTM and ANQGSEA. This CDR3 region has 14 residues. V was pared by 4 bases and J by 8 bases, with 11 bases of the junction left unmatched.

The chain links TRBV19 to TRBJ1-2; 10 nucleotides match TRBD1. The V and J ends lost 5 bases and 4 bases, in that order; junction bases with no gene match: 10. The length of the CDR3 is 16 residues. Germline values: CDR1 LNHDA, CDR2 SQIVND (reference sequence). CDR3 in amino acids: CASSSSRTGGGYGYTF. In nucleotides, the CDR3 is TGTGCCAGTAGTTCCTCTCGGACAGGGGGAGGCTATGGCTACACCTTC.

This chain links TRBV5-4 with TRBJ1-1; 7 bases are a match to TRBD1. This CDR3 is built from 14 residues. Germline V gene sequence: CDR1 SGHNT, CDR2 YYREEE (reference sequence). J lost 1 base, V lost 4 bases, and 4 bases had no gene match. CDR3 DNA sequence: TGTGCCAGCAGCCGGGACAGTCAGAACACTGAAGCTTTCTTT. Translation gives CASSRDSQNTEAFF.

This clone was detected only a few times. The chain uses TRBV7-9 and TRBJ2-5; TRBD2 aligns across 11 bases. The CDR3 length is 15 residues. The V gene end was trimmed by 6 bases and the J gene end by 5 bases; junction bases not matched to a gene: 8. CDR1 SEHNR and CDR2 FQNEAQ come from the germline V gene (reference sequence). The CDR3 region has the DNA TGTGCCAGCAGTGAACTAGCGGGAGTACGGGAGACCCAGTACTTC. Amino acid sequence: CASSELAGVRETQYF.

The chain couples TRBV9 to TRBJ1-2; D may be TRBD1 (6 bases). This CDR3 has 11 residues. Deletions cut 4 bases from V and 10 bases from J, with 11 bases between. Germline CDR1 and CDR2: SGDLS and YYNGEE. For the CDR3, the DNA is TGTGCCAGCAGCCGGACAGACCACTACACCTTC. This codes for CASSRTDHYTF.

V is TRBV19 and J is TRBJ1-2, with D maybe TRBD1 (5 bases). The V gene's germline CDR1 is LNHDA and CDR2 SQIVND (reference sequence). V lost 2 bases to trimming and J lost 9 bases, with 13 bases between them. This CDR3 spans 13 amino acids. DNA for the CDR3: TGTGCCAGTAGTATAAGGTCGGGGGGGAGCTACACCTTC. Its protein is CASSIRSGGSYTF. The whole variable domain, filled in from reference TRBV19 and TRBJ1-2, reads DGGITQSPKYLFRKEGQNVTLSCEQNLNHDAMYWYRQDPGQGLRLIYYSQIVNDFQKGDIAEGYSVSREKKESFPLTVTSAQKNPTAFYLCASSIRSGGSYTFGSGTRLTVV.

This chain connects TRBV7-2 to TRBJ2-1; possibly TRBD2 for D (6 bases). CDR1 SGHTA and CDR2 FQGNSA come from the germline V gene. This CDR3 comprises 13 residues. V lost 6 bases and J 10 bases, leaving 16 bases between the germline ends. The CDR3 region has the DNA TGTGCCAGCAGGGGTAGGGAGGTAGGGGAGCAGTTCTTC. Translation: CASRGREVGEQFF.

This clone was detected only once. In DNA form, the CDR3 reads TGTGCCTGGAGTACGAAGCTCCAAGAGACCCAGTACTTC. It translates to CAWSTKLQETQYF. This rearrangement joins TRBV30 to TRBJ2-5; D is uncertain. From germline, CDR1 is GTSNPN and CDR2 SVGIG (reference sequence). The V and J ends lost 2 bases and 1 base respectively, with 8 bases between them. The CDR3 sequence is 13 residues long.

The chain combines TRBV27 with TRBJ2-7; 10 nucleotides agree with TRBD2. Germline V lookup: CDR1 MNHEY, CDR2 SMNVEV (reference sequence). The CDR3 is 13 amino acids. J gave up 3 bases and V 4 bases, and 0 bases lay outside the gene matches. The CDR3 bases are TGTGCCAGCAGTTGGACTAGCGGCTACGAGCAGTACGTC. Its protein is CASSWTSGYEQYV.

J is TRBJ2-7 and V is TRBV11-2; 9 positions match TRBD1. This CDR3 comprises 16 residues. CDR1 and CDR2 from the germline V gene are SGHAT and FQNNGV. The J segment lost 4 bases and the V segment lost 5 bases, leaving 12 bases of the junction unmatched. CDR3: CASSPLTGQGPYEQYF. CDR3 DNA: TGTGCCAGCAGCCCTCTCACGGGACAGGGTCCATACGAGCAGTACTTC.

The J gene is TRBJ1-1, the V gene TRBV5-4; 7 bases are shared with TRBD1. V shed 0 bases and J 2 bases; nucleotides not matched to a gene: 4. Germline loops: CDR1 SGHNT, CDR2 YYREEE (reference sequence). The CDR3 covers 15 residues. In DNA, the CDR3 is TGTGCCAGCAGCTTGGGGGACAGCCTTAACACTGAAGCTTTCTTT. This codes for CASSLGDSLNTEAFF. Drawing the rest from reference TRBV5-4 and TRBJ1-1, the complete variable domain is ETGVTQSPTHLIKTRGQQVTLRCSSQSGHNTVSWYQQALGQGPQFIFQYYREEENGRGNFPPRFSGLQFPNYSSELNVNALELDDSALYLCASSLGDSLNTEAFFGQGTRLTVV.

The table lists this clone with a count of one. The chain has TRBV5-8 and TRBJ2-7; possible D gene TRBD2, 6 bases. V was clipped by 4 bases and J by 6 bases, with 20 bases between them. Germline CDR1 is SGHTS and CDR2 is YDEGEE. The CDR3 length is 15 residues. The CDR3 region has the DNA TGTGCCAGCAGCACCGGAGCGGGTTTCGGAGGCGAGCAGTACTTC. Translation gives CASSTGAGFGGEQYF.

The rearrangement uses TRBV9 and TRBJ1-2; D is ambiguous. This CDR3 is built from 13 residues. V lost 0 bases to trimming and J lost 8 bases, with 11 bases between them. Germline CDR1 is SGDLS and CDR2 is YYNGEE. CDR3 in amino acids: CASSVVAGNGYTF. In DNA form, the CDR3 reads TGTGCCAGCAGCGTAGTTGCGGGGAACGGCTACACCTTC.

The chain joins TRBV19 to TRBJ2-7, with D uncertain. The germline V gene encodes CDR1 LNHDA and CDR2 SQIVND (reference sequence). The CDR3 runs to 18 residues. With 6 bases removed from V and 2 bases from J, the gap between germline ends came to 26 bases. The CDR3 nucleotides read TGTGCCAGTAGCCCCCCCAGAGGAAACCACCGTCTCCCCTACGAGCAGTACTTC. Translating gives CASSPPRGNHRLPYEQYF.

The rearrangement uses TRBV15 and TRBJ2-5; 8 bases line up with TRBD1. The junction had 13 bases not matched to a gene; V was cut back by 4 bases and J by 0 bases. Looked up from germline, CDR1 is LNHNV and CDR2 is YYDKDF (reference sequence). The CDR3 extends over 18 amino acids. The CDR3 sequence is CATSTTARQGRYQETQYF. The CDR3 region has the DNA TGTGCCACCAGCACAACCGCAAGACAGGGGAGATACCAAGAGACCCAGTACTTC.

The chain is built from TRBV4-2 and TRBJ2-3; 8 bases map to TRBD2. J was trimmed by 5 bases and V by 3 bases; bases with no gene match: 13. CDR3 length equals 17 residues. Germline V gene sequence: CDR1 LGHNA, CDR2 YNFKEQ. Written as DNA, the CDR3 is TGTGCCAGCAGCCAGCTCGGGGGGGCTCCCAGGGGAGATACGCAGTATTTT. Amino acids: CASSQLGGAPRGDTQYF.

In its sample, this clone was seen once. The rearrangement uses TRBV6-4 and TRBJ2-3; 12 positions match TRBD2. Germline V lookup: CDR1 MRHNA, CDR2 SNTAGT. V dropped 5 bases and J dropped 6; count of bases not matched to a gene: 6. The CDR3 contains 15 residues. CDR3 loop: CASSRTSGMADTQYF. Here the CDR3 DNA reads TGTGCCAGCAGTAGGACTAGCGGGATGGCGGATACGCAGTATTTT.

The gene calls are TRBV4-1 and TRBJ2-5; 9 positions match TRBD1. The CDR3 has 15 residues. V gave up 3 bases and J gave up 2 bases; unmatched junction bases: 4. Germline assignment: CDR1 MGHRA and CDR2 YSYEKL. CDR3 in DNA: TGCGCCAGCAGCCACCCCGGGACAGGGCAAGAGACCCAGTACTTC. Its translation: CASSHPGTGQETQYF.

This clone was counted between two and nine times. This rearrangement joins TRBV7-9 to TRBJ2-5; possible D gene TRBD1, 6 bases. From germline, CDR1 is SEHNR and CDR2 FQNEAQ (reference sequence). V was clipped by 5 bases and J by 2 bases, with 9 bases between them. This CDR3 spans 13 amino acids. The DNA of the CDR3 is TGTGCCAGCAGCCGGGACATTCAAGAGACCCAGTACTTC. Its translation is CASSRDIQETQYF.

This clone was detected ten times or more. V is TRBV5-5 and J is TRBJ1-2, with D possibly being TRBD1 (6 bases). The CDR3 totals 14 residues. Trimming removed 5 bases at V and 7 bases at J, with 18 bases between. CDR1 is SGHKS, CDR2 YYEKEE, per germline (reference sequence). CDR3 sequence reads: CASRPGTGKAGYTF. The DNA of the CDR3 is TGTGCCAGCAGACCCGGTACAGGGAAGGCTGGCTACACCTTC.